Below, one T cell receptor (beta chain) is given with its context. Its cognate antigen is unknown. The source of the sample is a study of shared clonotypes between healthy human individuals. Replicate PCRs for sorted subsets used 200 ng DNA; this equaled tens of thousands of T cell genomes. In the source study's methods: Junction-only sequences without quality scores came from ImmunoSEQ, so filtering differed. Sequencing used immunoSEQ multiplex PCR; TCRdb keeps in-frame clones, though not all of them. The D gene and trimming were derived from the DNA, and the V and J assignments and clone size from that table. Among around 2.5 million clones, 93% were seen once, and the ten largest hold 0.36%. Overall study findings and caveats: Relative to clonotypes present in all four donors, those not shared had lower generation probabilities.

The CDR3 has 15 amino acids. CDR1 SGDLS and CDR2 YYNGEE come from the germline V gene. J was trimmed by 2 bases and V by 3 bases; bases with no gene match: 5. Adults of Caucasian background living in Nashville, Tennessee made up all donors. This TCR was recovered from a man younger than 35 in good health. Some clones in this sample may be carry-over from other donors' samples. The specimen sequenced was naive CD4+ T cells from PBMCs. As to subset: CD45RA+ positively selected. V usage is TRBV9 and J usage is TRBJ2-7; 10 nucleotides agree with TRBD2. CDR3 sequence (DNA): TGTGCCAGCAGCGCATATAGCGGGAGGCCCTACGAGCAGTACTTC. This gives the protein CASSAYSGRPYEQYF.